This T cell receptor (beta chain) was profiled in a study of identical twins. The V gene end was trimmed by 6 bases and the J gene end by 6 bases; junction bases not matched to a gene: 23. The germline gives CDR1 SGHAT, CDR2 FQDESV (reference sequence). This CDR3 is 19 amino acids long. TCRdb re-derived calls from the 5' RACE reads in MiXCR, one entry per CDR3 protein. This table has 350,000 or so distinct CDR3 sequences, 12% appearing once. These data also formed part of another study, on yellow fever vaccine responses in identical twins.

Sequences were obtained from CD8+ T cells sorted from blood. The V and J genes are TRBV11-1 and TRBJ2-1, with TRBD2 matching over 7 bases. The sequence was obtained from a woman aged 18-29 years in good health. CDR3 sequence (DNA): TGTGCCAGCAGAAATAGTCTTGTCTTGTCGAGGGGAGGGTCCAATGAGCAGTTCTTC. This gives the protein CASRNSLVLSRGGSNEQFF.